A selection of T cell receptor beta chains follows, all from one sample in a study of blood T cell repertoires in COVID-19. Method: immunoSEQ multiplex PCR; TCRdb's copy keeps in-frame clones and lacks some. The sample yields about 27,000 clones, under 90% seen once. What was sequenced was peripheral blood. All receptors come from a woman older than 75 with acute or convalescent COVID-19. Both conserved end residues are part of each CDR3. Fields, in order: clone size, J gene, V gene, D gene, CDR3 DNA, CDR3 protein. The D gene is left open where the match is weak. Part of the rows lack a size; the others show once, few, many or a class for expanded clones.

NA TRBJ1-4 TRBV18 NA TGTGCCAGCTCACCCAGGCCGACAGAAGCTAATGAAAAACTGTTTTTT CASSPRPTEANEKLFF
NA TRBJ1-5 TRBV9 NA TGTGCCAGCAGCGTCGACGGGGTACGGCAGCCCCAGCATTTT CASSVDGVRQPQHF
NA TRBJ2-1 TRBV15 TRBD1 TGTGCCACCAGCAGTTACAGGGGGTCCTCCTACAATGAGCAGTTCTTC CATSSYRGSSYNEQFF
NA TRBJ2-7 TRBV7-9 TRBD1 TGTGCCAGCAGCCCCCCGGGACAGGGCGACGAGCAGTACTTC CASSPPGQGDEQYF
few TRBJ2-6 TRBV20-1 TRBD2 TGCAGTGCTAGTTCACTAGCGGGGCCCTCTGGGGCCAACGTCCTGACTTTC CSASSLAGPSGANVLTF
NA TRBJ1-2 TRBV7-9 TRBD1 TGTGCCAGCAGCTCCCAAGGACAGGCCTATGGCTACACCTTC CASSSQGQAYGYTF
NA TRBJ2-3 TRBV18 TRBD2 TGTGCCAGCTCACGACTCGGGACTAGCGGATCTAGCACAGATACGCAGTATTTT CASSRLGTSGSSTDTQYF
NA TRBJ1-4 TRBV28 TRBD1 TGTGCCACCGACAGGGTTAATGAAAAACTGTTTTTT CATDRVNEKLFF
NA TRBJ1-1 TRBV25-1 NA TGTGCCAGCAGTGAATCTGGCAGGAACACTGAAGCTTTCTTT CASSESGRNTEAFF
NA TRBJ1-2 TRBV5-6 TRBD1 TGTGCCAGCAGCATCGGACAGGGGGCCGGTGGCTACACCTTC CASSIGQGAGGYTF
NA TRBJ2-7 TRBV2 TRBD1 TGTGCCAGTAGCCGGGACAGCTACGAGCAGTACTTC CASSRDSYEQYF
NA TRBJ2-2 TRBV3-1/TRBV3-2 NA TGTGCCAGCAGGGATGGGGGGGCGCGGTACACCGGGGAGCTGTTTTTT CASRDGGARYTGELFF
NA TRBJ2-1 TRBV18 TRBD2 TGTGCCAGCTCACCACCGACTCGCGGGGGCTACAATGAGCAGTTCTTC CASSPPTRGGYNEQFF
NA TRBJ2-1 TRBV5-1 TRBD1 TGCGCCAGCAGCTTGAGACAGGGGGCCTACAATGAGCAGTTCTTC CASSLRQGAYNEQFF
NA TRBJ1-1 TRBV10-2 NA TGCGCCAGCAAGAGGGACATGAACACTGAAGCTTTCTTT CASKRDMNTEAFF
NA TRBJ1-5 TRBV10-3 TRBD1 TGTGCCATCAGTGACCAGGGGGATTATCAGCCCCAGCATTTT CAISDQGDYQPQHF
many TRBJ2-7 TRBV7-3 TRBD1 TGTGCCAGCAGTTACGGGACAGACTACGAGCAGTACTTC CASSYGTDYEQYF
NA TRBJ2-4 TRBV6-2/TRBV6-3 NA TGTGCCAGCAGTAACAGAAACATTCAGTACTTC CASSNRNIQYF
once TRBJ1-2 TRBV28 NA TGTGCCAGCAGTTTATGGCCAGATGGCTACACCTTC CASSLWPDGYTF
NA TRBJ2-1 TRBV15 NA TGTGCCACCAGCCCCCCGGGCAGGGGAATTGAGCAGTTCTTC CATSPPGRGIEQFF
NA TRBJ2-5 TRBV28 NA TGTGCCAGCAGTTTATTTCCAGAGGTAGAGACCCAGTACTTC CASSLFPEVETQYF
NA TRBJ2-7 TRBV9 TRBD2 TGTGCCAGCAGCCCCGGGGGGGCGCGGTTGGACGAGCAGTACTTC CASSPGGARLDEQYF
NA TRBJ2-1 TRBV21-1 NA TGTGCCAGCAGCAAAGAACAGGGGGCTCGAGAGCAGTTCTTC CASSKEQGAREQFF
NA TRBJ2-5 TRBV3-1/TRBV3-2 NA TGTGCCAGCAGCCAAGGTATAGCGCGACAAGAGACCCAGTACTTC CASSQGIARQETQYF
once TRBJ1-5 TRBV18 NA TGTGCCAGCAACTCGGGTGGGAGCAATCAGCCCCAGCATTTT CASNSGGSNQPQHF
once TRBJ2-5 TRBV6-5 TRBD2 TGTGCCGTCCGCGGGGGTACAAAGACCCAGTACTTC CAVRGGTKTQYF
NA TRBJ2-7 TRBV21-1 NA TGTGCCAGCAGGATTAAACCTGGGGGCTTCAACAACCTCTCCTACGAGCAGTACTTC CASRIKPGGFNNLSYEQYF
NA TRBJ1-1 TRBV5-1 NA TGCGCCAGCAGCTTGGTGATAACAGGGTATGCTAGTTACGAAGCTTTCTTT CASSLVITGYASYEAFF
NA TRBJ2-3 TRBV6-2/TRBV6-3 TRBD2 TGTGCCAGCAGTTTTCAGCTAGCGGGAAACACAGATACGCAGTATTTT CASSFQLAGNTDTQYF
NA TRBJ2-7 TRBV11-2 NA TGTGCCAGCAGCCGGGCGTGGACAGCGGAAGAGCAGTACTTC CASSRAWTAEEQYF
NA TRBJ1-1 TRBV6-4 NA TGTGCCAGCCCTGGAGGGAACCACACTGAAGCTTTCTTT CASPGGNHTEAFF
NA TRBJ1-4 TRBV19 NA TGTGCCAGTAAAAAACGGGTTACAACTAATGAAAAACTGTTTTTT CASKKRVTTNEKLFF
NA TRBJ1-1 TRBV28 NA TGTGCCAGCAGTTTAGTCGGGGGACTCTCTGAAGCTTTCTTT CASSLVGGLSEAFF
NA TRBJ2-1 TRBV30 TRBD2 TGTGCCTGGAAGTCAGCGGGAGTACATGAGCAGTTCTTC CAWKSAGVHEQFF
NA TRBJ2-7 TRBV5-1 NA TGCGCCAGCAGCTTGGAAGGGGGGGGGTGGTACTTC CASSLEGGGWYF
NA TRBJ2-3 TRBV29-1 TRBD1 TGCAGCGGGGGGACAGGTGGAGATACGCAGTATTTT CSGGTGGDTQYF
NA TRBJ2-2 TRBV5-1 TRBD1 TGCGCCAGCAGCTCCACGGGACAGACGAACACCGGGGAGCTGTTTTTT CASSSTGQTNTGELFF
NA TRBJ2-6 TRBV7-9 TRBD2 TGTGCCAGCAGCCCCGGGACTAGCGGGGGCCGCGGGGCCAACGTCCTGACTTTC CASSPGTSGGRGANVLTF
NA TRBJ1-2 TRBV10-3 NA TGTGCCATCAGTGAGTCGTCAGGTTATGGCTACACCTTC CAISESSGYGYTF
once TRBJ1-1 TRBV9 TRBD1 TGTGCCAGCAGCGTAGGGACAGGGAGCGCTATGAACACTGAAGCTTTCTTT CASSVGTGSAMNTEAFF
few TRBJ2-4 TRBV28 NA TGTGCCAGCAGTTTACTTGACAGGCTAGCCAAAAACATTCAGTACTTC CASSLLDRLAKNIQYF
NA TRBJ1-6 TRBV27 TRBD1 TGTGCCAGCAGTTTGGACAGGGTGGGTAATTCACCCCTCCACTTT CASSLDRVGNSPLHF
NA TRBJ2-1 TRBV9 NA TGTGCCAGCAGCCCCATCGGTACAGGTCGCCAAGAGCAGTTCTTC CASSPIGTGRQEQFF
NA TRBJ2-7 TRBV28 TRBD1 TGTGCCAGCAGCTCAACCGGGACAGGGGTTGAGGAGCAGTACTTC CASSSTGTGVEEQYF
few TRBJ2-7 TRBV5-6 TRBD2 TGTGCCAGCACCCGAGCGGGGGGCTCCTACGAGCAGTACTTC CASTRAGGSYEQYF
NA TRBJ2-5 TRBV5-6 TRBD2 TGTGCCAGCAGCTTGGCCGGGACTAGCGGGGGCCTAGTCTTGGAGACCCAGTACTTC CASSLAGTSGGLVLETQYF
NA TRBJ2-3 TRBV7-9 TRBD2 TGTGCCAGCAGCTCTCGACTAGCGGGGTTGAACACAGATACGCAGTATTTT CASSSRLAGLNTDTQYF
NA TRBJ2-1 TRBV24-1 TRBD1 TGTGCCACCAGTGAGGGGGACAGGGGGCATGTCAATGAGCAGTTCTTC CATSEGDRGHVNEQFF
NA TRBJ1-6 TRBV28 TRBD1 TGTGCCAGCAGTTTAGGGACAGGGAATTCACCCCTCCACTTT CASSLGTGNSPLHF
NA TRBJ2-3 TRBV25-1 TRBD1 TGTGCCAGCAGGACAGGGAATTGGGATACGCAGTATTTT CASRTGNWDTQYF
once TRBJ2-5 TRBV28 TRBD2 TGTGCCAGCAGTCCGGCGGGGGGCGCTAAGGTGGGAGAGACCCAGTACTTC CASSPAGGAKVGETQYF
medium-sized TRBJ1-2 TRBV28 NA TGTGCCAGCAGTTCTACAGTCTATGGCTACACCTTC CASSSTVYGYTF
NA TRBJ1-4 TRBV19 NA TGTGCCAGTAGTAACAAGGGGGAAAAACTGTTTTTT CASSNKGEKLFF
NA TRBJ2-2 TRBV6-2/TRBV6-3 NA TGTGCCAGCAGTTTCCAGGACACCAACACCGGGGAGCTGTTTTTT CASSFQDTNTGELFF
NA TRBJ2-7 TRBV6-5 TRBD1 TGTGCCAGCAGTTCCCGGGACAGCTACGAGCAGTACTTC CASSSRDSYEQYF
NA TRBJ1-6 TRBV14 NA TGTGCCAGCAGCCCTCGGGGCTCCTATAATTCACCCCTCCACTTT CASSPRGSYNSPLHF
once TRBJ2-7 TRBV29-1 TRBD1 TGCAGCGCACGCCGGACAGGGCTTTCCTACGAGCAGTACTTC CSARRTGLSYEQYF
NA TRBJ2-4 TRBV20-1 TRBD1 TGCAGTGCTAGTCCCGACAGGGGGGCCAAAAACATTCAGTACTTC CSASPDRGAKNIQYF
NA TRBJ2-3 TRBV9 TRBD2 TGTGCCAGCAGCGTAGGACTAGCGGGATTTGTCACAGATACGCAGTATTTT CASSVGLAGFVTDTQYF
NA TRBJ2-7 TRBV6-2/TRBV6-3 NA TGTGCCAGCAGTTACCAAAACCCGGGACTCTACGAGCAGTACTTC CASSYQNPGLYEQYF